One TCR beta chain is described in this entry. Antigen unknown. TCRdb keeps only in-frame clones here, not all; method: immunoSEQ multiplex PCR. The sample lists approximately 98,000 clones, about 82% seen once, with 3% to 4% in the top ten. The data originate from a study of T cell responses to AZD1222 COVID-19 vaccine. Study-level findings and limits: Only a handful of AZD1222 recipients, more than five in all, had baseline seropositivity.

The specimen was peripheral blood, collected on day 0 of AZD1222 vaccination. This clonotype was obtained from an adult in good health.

CDR3 loop: CATGDPHSNQPQHF. The CDR3 coding sequence is TGTGCCACGGGGGACCCCCATAGCAATCAGCCCCAGCATTTT. The chain joins TRBV6-5 to TRBJ1-5; a possible D gene is TRBD1 (5 bases). Germline CDR1 and CDR2: MNHEY and SVGAGI. The CDR3 length is 14 residues. V lost 10 bases, J lost 0 bases, and 13 bases lay in between.